This TCR beta chain stems from a study of cytomegalovirus exposure and HLA in healthy donors. Study results and caveats: Several of the most significant clusters appeared, in a later analysis, to be linked to common viral pathogens. Association of 17,000 or so TCR beta sequences with HLA alleles was found at 0.05 false discovery rate in a later analysis. Accurate prediction of most subjects' HLA-A and HLA-B alleles from TCR beta sequences was reported.

Healthy bone marrow donors made up the cohort. The PCR ran on 60 Vbeta and 13 Jbeta primers. Sequenced by immunoSEQ multiplex PCR; TCRdb stores in-frame clones only, minus some. This table has about 180,000 clones, 75% to 85% appearing once. On this clone itself: The target antigen is unknown.

The CDR3 totals 15 residues. Germline CDR1 SGHNT, CDR2 YYREEE (reference sequence). V was clipped by 2 bases and J by 4 bases, with 15 bases between them. Sequenced: PBMCs. The receptor was isolated from a woman aged 25 to 45 in good health and CMV-seronegative. The chain couples TRBV5-4 to TRBJ1-1, with TRBD1 as a possible D gene (5 bases). The CDR3, as DNA: TGTGCCAGCAGCTTTAGGAGGGGTGACGGCACTGAAGCTTTCTTT. It is translated as CASSFRRGDGTEAFF.